This passage covers 9 T cell receptor beta chains from one sample sequenced in a study of shared clonotypes between healthy human individuals. Data came from immunoSEQ multiplex PCR; TCRdb stores just in-frame clones and leaves some out. The table lists some 2,000,000 clones, 95% of them singletons. Material for sequencing was naive CD4+ T cells sorted from blood. Stated subset: CD45RA+ positively selected. These receptor sequences come from a man aged 18 to 30 in good health.

The chain recombines TRBV25-1 with TRBJ2-5; the match to TRBD2 covers 9 bases. The ends lost 5 bases at V and 0 bases at J; junction bases unmatched: 13. This CDR3 is built from 18 residues. The germline V gene encodes CDR1 MGHDK and CDR2 SYGVNS. The CDR3 nucleotides read TGTGCCAGCAGTTTACTAGCGGGTCTATCCTCGTACCAAGAGACCCAGTACTTC. Amino acid sequence: CASSLLAGLSSYQETQYF.

The chain links TRBV5-8 to TRBJ1-2; weak D call: TRBD1 (6 bases). CDR3 size: 14 residues. Per the germline V gene, CDR1 is SGHTS and CDR2 is YDEGEE. Trimming cost V 0 bases and J 2 bases, with 8 bases left between them. CDR3 amino acids: CASSLGTANYGYTF. CDR3 nucleotide sequence: TGTGCCAGCAGCTTGGGGACAGCCAACTATGGCTACACCTTC.

This chain uses TRBV5-1 with TRBJ1-2, with TRBD1 matching 8 bases. Germline V CDR1 and CDR2: SGHRS, YFSETQ. V lost 3 bases to trimming and J lost 3 bases; unmatched junction nucleotides: 19. The CDR3 consists of 19 residues. The CDR3 nucleotides read TGCGCCAGCAGCTGGACCCCCGGACAGGGTCCCTTAGGGGACTATGGCTACACCTTC. It encodes CASSWTPGQGPLGDYGYTF. Using reference TRBV5-1 and TRBJ1-2 for the parts outside the CDR3, the full variable domain is KAGVTQTPRYLIKTRGQQVTLSCSPISGHRSVSWYQQTPGQGLQFLFEYFSETQRNKGNFPGRFSGRQFSNSRSEMNVSTLELGDSALYLCASSWTPGQGPLGDYGYTFGSGTRLTVV.

The chain combines TRBV30 with TRBJ1-6; weak D call: TRBD1 (5 bases). Trimming cost V 2 bases and J 4 bases, with 24 bases left between them. The CDR3 is 19 amino acids. From germline, CDR1 is GTSNPN and CDR2 SVGIG (reference sequence). The CDR3 reads CAWSTPGTWREVYNSPLHF. The CDR3 coding sequence is TGTGCCTGGAGTACGCCCGGGACGTGGCGAGAGGTATATAATTCACCCCTCCACTTT.

The rearrangement joins TRBV2 to TRBJ1-4; D ambiguous. CDR1 is SNHLY, CDR2 FYNNEI, per germline. Trimming shortened V by 7 bases and J by 5 bases, and 5 bases separated the two germline ends. The CDR3 has 11 amino acids. CDR3 sequence reads: CASIGNEKLFF. For the CDR3, the DNA is TGTGCCAGCATCGGGAATGAAAAACTGTTTTTT.

The V call is TRBV15, the J call TRBJ1-5, with TRBD1 matching 7 bases. The CDR3 sequence is 16 residues long. V lost 0 bases and J lost 6; bases outside the gene matches: 8. From germline, CDR1 is LNHNV and CDR2 YYDKDF (reference sequence). CDR3 coding DNA: TGTGCCACCAGCAGAGATGGGACAGTGGGAAGTCAGCCCCAGCATTTT. It codes for CATSRDGTVGSQPQHF. Using reference TRBV15 and TRBJ1-5 for the parts outside the CDR3, the full variable domain is DAMVIQNPRYQVTQFGKPVTLSCSQTLNHNVMYWYQQKSSQAPKLLFHYYDKDFNNEADTPDNFQSRRPNTSFCFLDIRSPGLGDTAMYLCATSRDGTVGSQPQHFGDGTRLSIL.

This chain links TRBV10-1 with TRBJ2-3, with TRBD2 matching over 14 bases. Germline V gene data show CDR1 as WNHNN and CDR2 as SYGVQD (reference sequence). CDR3 size: 15 residues. Unmatched junction bases numbered 6, after V lost 8 bases and J lost 5 bases. The CDR3 nucleotides are TGCGCCAGCGCAGAGGGACTAGCGGGGGTAGATACGCAGTATTTT. As protein: CASAEGLAGVDTQYF.

This chain joins TRBV5-6 and TRBJ1-2, with TRBD1 matching over 7 bases. This CDR3 region has 15 residues. Per germline, CDR1 SGHDT and CDR2 YYEEEE. Trimming cost V 1 base and J 4 bases; bases outside gene matches: 7. The CDR3 is CASSLWPGTAYGYTF. DNA of the CDR3: TGTGCCAGCAGCTTGTGGCCTGGGACAGCCTATGGCTACACCTTC.

The chain combines TRBV6-1 with TRBJ1-4; D is unresolved. Germline V gives CDR1 MNHNS, CDR2 SASEGT. V was cut by 7 bases and J by 5 bases, with 14 bases left in between. The CDR3 contains 14 residues. The CDR3 sequence: CASTARLRNEKLFF. CDR3 nucleotides: TGTGCCAGCACGGCGAGGTTGCGGAATGAAAAACTGTTTTTT.